This T cell receptor (beta chain) was recovered during a study of immune characterization of retroperitoneal liposarcoma (dated by TCRdb to between 2019 and 2020). Receptor libraries were prepared by PCR. Reads for this sample came from a NextSeq 500. TCRdb handled the public reads itself, with Q25 trimming in fastp and clone calling in MiXCR, and kept productive beta chains. Rows with one shared CDR3 protein collapse into an entry with the most common genes and DNA. For this sample the table gives fewer than 5,000 distinct CDR3 sequences, of which about 31% were detected only once. The top ten clones comprise roughly a tenth of the sample. Reading from cysteine to phenylalanine, the CDR3 counts 14 amino acids. Kept here is only the CDR3 DNA, which spans 42 bases and is read in frame from base 1. Unmatched junction bases come to 10, with V trimmed by 4 bases and J by 10 bases. The germline V gene encodes CDR1 MNHGY and CDR2 SAAAGT.

As to this clonotype: Its antigen remains unidentified. The record has no base qualities; no much larger clone is one base away.

The rearranged segments are TRBV6-8 and TRBJ2-1, with TRBD2 matching 7 junction bases. The material sequenced was blood. The clonotype was recovered from a female donor with retroperitoneal liposarcoma. The CDR3 corresponds to CASSLVTGGYEQFF. The nucleotides are TGTGCCAGCAGTTTGGTAACGGGGGGTTACGAGCAGTTCTTC.